The 24 T cell receptor beta chains given below trace back to one sample, sequenced in a study of cytomegalovirus exposure and HLA in healthy donors. A multiplex PCR was run with 60 Vbeta primers and 13 Jbeta primers. The protocol was immunoSEQ multiplex PCR, while the TCRdb copy is restricted to in-frame clones and leaves out a portion. The table shows more than 150,000 clones, with about four fifths occurring only once. The sample comprised PBMCs. Every receptor here comes from a woman in her 30s in good health and CMV-seropositive.

The genes are TRBV28 and TRBJ1-1, with 7 bases aligning to TRBD1. With 4 bases clipped from V and 3 bases from J, the junction kept 11 bases outside the gene matches. The CDR3 has 16 residues. Germline V CDR1 and CDR2: MDHEN, SYDVKM. As DNA, the CDR3 is TGTGCCAGCAGTTCAGGGAGACAGGGCCTTGACACTGAAGCTTTCTTT. Protein sequence: CASSSGRQGLDTEAFF.

This chain connects TRBV5-4 to TRBJ2-5, with 7 bases lining up with TRBD1. The CDR3 runs 14 residues. With 3 bases clipped from V and 2 bases from J, the junction kept 4 bases outside the gene matches. Germline lookup yields CDR1 SGHNT and CDR2 YYREEE (reference sequence). The CDR3: CASSSQGLQETQYF. DNA for the CDR3: TGTGCCAGCAGCTCACAGGGGCTTCAAGAGACCCAGTACTTC.

The chain recombines TRBV4-2 with TRBJ2-5; TRBD2 matches at 9 bases. The CDR3 has 15 amino acids. Germline V lookup: CDR1 LGHNA, CDR2 YNFKEQ. Trimming took 6 bases from V and 5 from J; bases not matched to a gene: 10. CDR3 region: CASSPEAGGVETQYF. Written as DNA, the CDR3 is TGTGCCAGCAGTCCGGAGGCGGGGGGGGTGGAGACCCAGTACTTC.

The gene calls are TRBV7-6 and TRBJ1-4; 7 bases match TRBD1. This CDR3 is built from 16 residues. J was trimmed by 5 bases and V by 1 base; bases with no gene match: 7. The germline CDR1 and CDR2 sequences are SGHVS and FNYEAQ. CDR3 DNA: TGTGCCAGCAGCTTAGACCGGGACAGCTTAAATGAAAAACTGTTTTTT. It yields the protein CASSLDRDSLNEKLFF.

The V call is TRBV5-1, the J call TRBJ2-7; 7 bases are shared with TRBD1. CDR1 is SGHRS, CDR2 YFSETQ, per germline. V shed 4 bases, J shed 2 bases, and the junction held 3 bases outside the gene matches. The CDR3 is made up of 13 amino acids. The CDR3 region is CASSQGDTYEQYF. CDR3 bases: TGCGCCAGCAGCCAGGGGGACACCTACGAGCAGTACTTC.

Only a few counts were recorded for this clone. The chain recombines TRBV4-2 with TRBJ1-5, with D hard to call. The V gene lost 2 bases and the J gene lost 8 bases, with 16 bases spanning the gap. The germline V gene has CDR1 LGHNA and CDR2 YNFKEQ. This CDR3 has 15 amino acids. CDR3 in amino acids: CASSQWSHLNEPQHF. CDR3 in DNA: TGTGCCAGCAGCCAATGGAGTCACTTAAACGAGCCCCAGCATTTT.

This chain connects TRBV27 to TRBJ2-2, with D unclear. CDR3 size: 12 residues. CDR1 and CDR2 (germline): MNHEY, SMNVEV (reference sequence). The V gene lost 6 bases and the J gene lost 6 bases, with 8 bases spanning the gap. CDR3 nucleotide sequence: TGTGCCAGCAGGAGTATCCCCGGGGAGCTGTTTTTT. It encodes CASRSIPGELFF.

This clone occurred a few times. The chain has TRBV5-4 and TRBJ1-1; D gene uncertain. With 4 bases removed from V and 0 bases from J, the gap between germline ends came to 10 bases. This CDR3 is built from 14 residues. The V gene's germline CDR1 is SGHNT and CDR2 YYREEE (reference sequence). This CDR3 reads CASSPQSLNTEAFF. The CDR3 nucleotides are TGTGCCAGCAGCCCACAGAGCCTGAACACTGAAGCTTTCTTT.

The V call is TRBV25-1, the J call TRBJ2-7; TRBD1 agrees at 9 bases. This CDR3 has 17 amino acids. J lost 0 bases, V lost 2 bases, and 8 bases had no gene match. Germline values: CDR1 MGHDK, CDR2 SYGVNS. CDR3 nucleotide sequence: TGTGCCAGCAGTGAACGGTGGGGACAGGGAAGCTCCTACGAGCAGTACTTC. Translation gives CASSERWGQGSSYEQYF.

The CDR3 protein is CASSLSPSSYEQYF. The CDR3, as DNA: TGCGCCAGCAGCTTGTCTCCGAGCTCCTACGAGCAGTACTTC. The genes are TRBV5-1 and TRBJ2-5, with D hard to call. TRBJ2-7 matches the DNA end more closely, so the J call is doubtful. CDR1 SGHRS and CDR2 YFSETQ come from the germline V gene. This CDR3 is built from 14 residues.

V is TRBV7-9 and J is TRBJ2-7; D is perhaps TRBD2 (6 bases). The CDR3 runs 16 residues. The V gene lost 5 bases and the J gene lost 4 bases, with 21 bases spanning the gap. Looked up from germline, CDR1 is SEHNR and CDR2 is FQNEAQ (reference sequence). DNA of the CDR3: TGTGCCAGCAGCACCGACAGCGGGTCGCCCTGGTACGAGCAGTACTTC. Its protein product is CASSTDSGSPWYEQYF. Using reference TRBV7-9 and TRBJ2-7 for the parts outside the CDR3, the full variable domain is DTGVSQNPRHKITKRGQNVTFRCDPISEHNRLYWYRQTLGQGPEFLTYFQNEAQLEKSRLLSDRFSAERPKGSFSTLEIQRTEQGDSAMYLCASSTDSGSPWYEQYFGPGTRLTVT.

V is TRBV10-1 and J is TRBJ2-2, with 7 positions matching TRBD2. This CDR3 has 15 residues. Germline assignment: CDR1 WNHNN and CDR2 SYGVQD (reference sequence). Unmatched junction bases numbered 5, after V lost 6 bases and J lost 1 base. CDR3 nucleotide sequence: TGCGCCAGCAGCCTCGGACTAGTGAACACCGGGGAGCTGTTTTTT. Its protein is CASSLGLVNTGELFF.

The rearrangement uses TRBV19 and TRBJ1-1, with unresolved D. The CDR3 spans 15 residues. The V and J ends lost 10 bases and 1 base respectively, with 19 bases between them. The germline V gene has CDR1 LNHDA and CDR2 SQIVND (reference sequence). The CDR3 reads CATRLTDTSNTEAFF. CDR3 coding DNA: TGTGCCACCCGGTTGACCGACACCTCGAACACTGAAGCTTTCTTT.

The chain carries TRBV5-5 and TRBJ2-7; a possible D gene is TRBD2 (5 bases). CDR3 length: 15 residues. Germline-derived CDR1 and CDR2 are SGHKS and YYEKEE (reference sequence). The ends were cut back, 5 bases at V and 0 bases at J, with 15 bases in the middle. DNA of the CDR3: TGTGCCAGCAGTCAAGACTACCCAACCTCCTACGAGCAGTACTTC. It yields the protein CASSQDYPTSYEQYF.

The V gene is TRBV5-6, the J gene TRBJ1-1, with 7 bases identical to TRBD1. With V trimmed by 4 bases and J by 1 base, 7 bases remained unmatched. The CDR3 extends over 15 amino acids. Germline assignment: CDR1 SGHDT and CDR2 YYEEEE. The CDR3 region is CASSTSDRANTEAFF. CDR3 nucleotide sequence: TGTGCCAGCAGCACCTCAGACAGGGCGAACACTGAAGCTTTCTTT.

Details on this clone: At one end, the junction sequence differs from germline, possibly due to a read error. The gene calls are TRBV5-6 and TRBJ2-7; tentative D call: TRBD1 (5 bases). Germline V gives CDR1 SGHDT, CDR2 YYEEEE. This CDR3 region has 14 residues. CDR3 DNA: TGTGCCAACAGCTTCGCCGCAGGGAACCACGAGCAGTACTTC. It specifies CANSFAAGNHEQYF.

This clone has more than one count but fewer than ten. The chain combines TRBV5-1 with TRBJ2-5; 8 positions agree with TRBD2. V lost 3 bases to trimming and J lost 2 bases; unmatched junction nucleotides: 6. Germline V gene sequence: CDR1 SGHRS, CDR2 YFSETQ. The CDR3 spans 15 residues. The CDR3 nucleotides are TGCGCCAGCAGCTCCCTAGCGGGCGCTCAAGAGACCCAGTACTTC. It specifies CASSSLAGAQETQYF.

The J gene is TRBJ2-1, the V gene TRBV7-8, with TRBD2 as a possible D gene (6 bases). V lost 6 bases, J lost 3 bases, and 27 bases lay in between. Looked up from germline, CDR1 is SGHVS and CDR2 is FQNEAQ. CDR3 length: 19 residues. As DNA, the CDR3 is TGTGCCAGCAGTCGGCCCGCCGGGGTAGGCGGGGATCACTACAATGAGCAGTTCTTC. It is translated as CASSRPAGVGGDHYNEQFF.

The table lists this clone with a few counts. J is TRBJ1-3 and V is TRBV2; D is possibly TRBD1 (6 bases). The length of the CDR3 is 16 residues. Deletions cut 0 bases from V and 0 bases from J, with 9 bases between. Germline values: CDR1 SNHLY, CDR2 FYNNEI. This CDR3 is CASSEAGQFSGNTIYF. CDR3 nucleotides: TGTGCCAGCAGTGAAGCGGGACAATTCTCTGGAAACACCATATATTTT.

The J gene is TRBJ1-1, the V gene TRBV28, with D maybe TRBD1 (6 bases). The CDR3 is 14 residues long. Germline V CDR1 and CDR2: MDHEN, SYDVKM. Between the trimmed V and J ends, which lost 2 bases and 3 bases, there was a span of 10 bases. CDR3 in amino acids: CASSLRQVYTEAFF. In nucleotides, the CDR3 is TGTGCCAGCAGTTTAAGACAGGTCTACACTGAAGCTTTCTTT.

The chain is built from TRBV19 and TRBJ1-2; a possible D gene is TRBD1 (6 bases). This CDR3 has 14 residues. V was pared by 6 bases and J by 5 bases, with 16 bases between. Germline V gene sequence: CDR1 LNHDA, CDR2 SQIVND (reference sequence). CDR3 protein: CASSKQGSNYGYTF. The CDR3, as DNA: TGTGCCAGTAGCAAACAGGGTAGCAATTATGGCTACACCTTC.

This clone occurred a few times. The V and J genes are TRBV11-2 and TRBJ2-5; 7 nucleotides align to TRBD2. J was trimmed by 5 bases and V by 2 bases; bases with no gene match: 5. The CDR3 totals 14 residues. From germline, CDR1 is SGHAT and CDR2 FQNNGV. As DNA, the CDR3 is TGTGCCAGCAGCTTAAAGACTAGCAGTGAGACCCAGTACTTC. It encodes CASSLKTSSETQYF.

This chain uses TRBV5-6 with TRBJ1-1; TRBD1 matches at 8 bases. CDR3 size: 16 residues. CDR1 and CDR2 from the germline V gene are SGHDT and YYEEEE. Trimming cost V 2 bases and J 1 base; bases outside gene matches: 7. CDR3 in DNA: TGTGCCAGCAGCTTCCGGGGAGACAGGGGGAACACTGAAGCTTTCTTT. Amino acid sequence: CASSFRGDRGNTEAFF. The whole variable domain, remainder taken from reference TRBV5-6 and TRBJ1-1, is DAGVTQSPTHLIKTRGQQVTLRCSPKSGHDTVSWYQQALGQGPQFIFQYYEEEERQRGNFPDRFSGHQFPNYSSELNVNALLLGDSALYLCASSFRGDRGNTEAFFGQGTRLTVV.

The V call is TRBV7-2, the J call TRBJ1-2; possibly TRBD1 for D (6 bases). CDR1 and CDR2 (germline): SGHTA, FQGNSA. V gave up 4 bases and J gave up 7 bases, with 13 bases separating them. CDR3 length equals 13 residues. The CDR3 region is CASSYRTDRGYTF. The CDR3 DNA reads TGTGCCAGCAGCTACCGGACAGATCGTGGCTACACCTTC. Full variable domain (rest looked up from reference TRBV7-2 and TRBJ1-2): GAGVSQSPSNKVTEKGKDVELRCDPISGHTALYWYRQSLGQGLEFLIYFQGNSAPDKSGLPSDRFSAERTGGSVSTLTIQRTQQEDSAVYLCASSYRTDRGYTFGSGTRLTVV.